This is a list of T cell receptor beta chains from one sample in a study of cytomegalovirus exposure and HLA in healthy donors. Some clones are missing from TCRdb's copy, which holds only in-frame ones; the method was immunoSEQ multiplex PCR. Found here are about 110,000 clones, around four fifths of them singletons; the top ten hold about 1.6%. The sequenced sample was PBMCs. The receptors here all came from a man aged 50-60 years in good health and CMV-seronegative. Each CDR3 is given with its conserved first and last residue. Each record gives: J gene, V gene, CDR3 protein.

>TRBJ1-2|TRBV28
CASSYATSGGVNYGYTF
>TRBJ2-2|TRBV5-1
CASSLLRQNTGELFF
>TRBJ1-2|TRBV15
CATSTQGAGDGYTF
>TRBJ2-1|TRBV6-1
CASSVTGLAGANEQFF
>TRBJ1-2|TRBV4-1
CASSQDREGTTGYTF
>TRBJ1-1|TRBV6-1
CASSEDWGRGTEAFF
>TRBJ2-7|TRBV19
CASRTRRGAYEQYF
>TRBJ2-5|TRBV20-1
CSARTVETQYF
>TRBJ2-1|TRBV11-1
CASSFGAGFGEQFF
>TRBJ2-2|TRBV5-1
CASSLRTANTGELFF
>TRBJ1-5|TRBV12-1
CASSFDRGVGQPQHF
>TRBJ2-5|TRBV6-6
CASSYPGGVQETQYF
>TRBJ2-5|TRBV5-6
CASSSLRGGKETQYF
>TRBJ1-2|TRBV29-1
CSGGQSDLGYTF
>TRBJ2-3|TRBV5-4
CASSQRGAYTDTQYF
>TRBJ1-5|TRBV19
CASSIDRGHQPQHF
>TRBJ2-3|TRBV4-2
CASSLKNPSGASTDTQYF
>TRBJ2-5|TRBV18
CASSPNRGETQYF
>TRBJ2-4|TRBV6-1
CASSDTNIQYF
>TRBJ2-2|TRBV7-8
CASSLVRGLTGSGELFF
>TRBJ2-3|TRBV18
CASSPGGTTDTQYF
>TRBJ2-6|TRBV7-6
CASSSWTGPSVLTF
>TRBJ2-2|TRBV11-2
CASSSVDWAGELFF
>TRBJ1-5|TRBV18
CASSDSTGHMMPQHF
>TRBJ1-3|TRBV21-1
CASSKAKGKPREGNTIYF
>TRBJ2-2|TRBV7-2
CASSYAGGPGELFF
>TRBJ1-6|TRBV5-6
CASSRQGVPSPLHF
>TRBJ1-2|TRBV7-6
CASSPKQGSYGYTF
>TRBJ1-1|TRBV4-1
CASSPYTTDNTEAFF
>TRBJ1-2|TRBV5-4
CASSSGTSSYTF
>TRBJ1-2|TRBV28
CASSFRGRGYTF
>TRBJ1-1|TRBV5-1
CASSPRTNSNTEAFF
>TRBJ1-5|TRBV10-3
CANGGGGGQPQHF
>TRBJ2-3|TRBV6-5
CASRLAGLDTDTQYF
>TRBJ2-7|TRBV19
CASKLGPFGYEQYF
>TRBJ1-4|TRBV7-8
CASSGRDSGEKLFF
>TRBJ2-2|TRBV9
CASSASSGGYTGELFF
>TRBJ2-7|TRBV18
CASSPQVRGGADEQYF
>TRBJ1-1|TRBV4-1
CASSQGFRRDRENTEAFF
>TRBJ1-6|TRBV29-1
CSIRGTRESPLHF
>TRBJ2-4|TRBV6-5
CASRGHLAKNIQYF
>TRBJ1-6|TRBV7-8
CASNPTSGPLHF
>TRBJ2-3|TRBV9
CASSVDPGGTDTQYF
>TRBJ1-1|TRBV5-8
CASSPTEYTEAFF
>TRBJ1-1|TRBV6-5
CASSDSRGAFF
>TRBJ2-2|TRBV14
CASSPLVTGELFF
>TRBJ1-6|TRBV30
CAWSSQPGSPLHF
>TRBJ2-1|TRBV10-3
CAISEPSGGVRKVNEQFF
>TRBJ2-3|TRBV6-1
CASSGPTGGRRTDTQYF
>TRBJ1-5|TRBV19
CASSIGQGLRRNQPQHF
>TRBJ1-1|TRBV12-5
CASGFRSTSRAFF
>TRBJ1-1|TRBV5-5
CASSSSQSMNTEAFF
>TRBJ2-5|TRBV6-5
CASQWGLRETQYF
>TRBJ1-3|TRBV5-1
CASSLGRDTGNTIYF